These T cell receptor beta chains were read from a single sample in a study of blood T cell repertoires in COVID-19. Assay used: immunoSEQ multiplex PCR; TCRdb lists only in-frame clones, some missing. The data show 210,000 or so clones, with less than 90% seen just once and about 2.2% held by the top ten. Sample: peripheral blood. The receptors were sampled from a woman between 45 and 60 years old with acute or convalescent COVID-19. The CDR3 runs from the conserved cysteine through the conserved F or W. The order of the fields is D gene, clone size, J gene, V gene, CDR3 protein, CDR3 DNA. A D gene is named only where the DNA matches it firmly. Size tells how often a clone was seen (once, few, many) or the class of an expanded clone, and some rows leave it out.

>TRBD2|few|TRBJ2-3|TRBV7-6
CASSFLGGAGRTDTQYF
TGTGCCAGCAGCTTCCTCGGGGGAGCGGGGCGCACAGATACGCAGTATTTT
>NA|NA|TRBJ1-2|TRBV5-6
CASTPGGYGYTF
TGTGCCAGCACCCCCGGGGGATATGGCTACACCTTC
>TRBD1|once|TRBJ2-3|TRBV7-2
CASSQNSGQGIDTQYF
TGTGCCAGCAGCCAAAATTCGGGACAGGGAATAGATACGCAGTATTTT
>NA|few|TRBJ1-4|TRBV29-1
CSVVHSSNEKLFF
TGCAGCGTTGTTCATTCGAGTAATGAAAAACTGTTTTTT
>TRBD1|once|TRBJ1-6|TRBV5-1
CASSLETGGISPLHF
TGCGCCAGCAGCTTGGAGACAGGGGGCATTTCACCCCTCCACTTT
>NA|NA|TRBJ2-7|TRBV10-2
CASSGGDFDEQYF
TGCGCCAGCAGTGGGGGGGACTTCGACGAGCAGTACTTC
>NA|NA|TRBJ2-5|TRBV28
CASSSGDPQETQYF
TGTGCCAGCAGTTCAGGGGACCCTCAAGAGACCCAGTACTTC
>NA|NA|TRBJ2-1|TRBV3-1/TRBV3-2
CASSQITSYNEQFF
TGTGCCAGCAGCCAAATAACGAGCTACAATGAGCAGTTCTTC
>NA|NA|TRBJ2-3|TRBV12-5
CASGLYEPTDTQYF
TGTGCTAGTGGTTTGTACGAGCCCACAGATACGCAGTATTTT
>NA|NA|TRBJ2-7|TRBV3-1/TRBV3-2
CASSQLHGGEQYF
TGTGCCAGCAGCCAGCTCCACGGGGGCGAGCAGTACTTC
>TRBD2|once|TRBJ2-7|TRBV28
CASSFGAAGGSYEQYF
TGTGCCAGCAGTTTTGGGGCGGCGGGAGGGAGCTACGAGCAGTACTTC
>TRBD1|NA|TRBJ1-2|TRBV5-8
CASSSTGTGGNYGYTF
TGTGCCAGCAGCTCCACCGGGACAGGGGGAAACTATGGCTACACCTTC
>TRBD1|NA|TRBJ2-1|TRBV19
CASSPRTGSNEQFF
TGTGCCAGTAGTCCCCGGACAGGTTCGAATGAGCAGTTCTTC
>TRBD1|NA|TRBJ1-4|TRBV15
CATSTGQGNTNEKLFF
TGTGCCACCAGCACGGGACAGGGCAACACTAATGAAAAACTGTTTTTT